This TCR beta chain was sequenced for a study of monozygotic twins with inflammatory bowel disease (dated by TCRdb to between 2018 and 2021). In terms of the full investigation: The full study comprised 28 monozygotic twin pairs: nine German pairs (four IBD-concordant, five IBD-discordant) and 19 IBD-discordant Danish pairs. Each individual had, on average, about 151 000 unique TCRalpha sequences and 181 000 unique TCRbeta sequences available for analysis. Within discordant pairs, disease-associated traits were sought mainly by comparing IBD patients with their genetically identical healthy co-twins. Summary of the overall study and its limitations: The analysis was unable to tell apart different T cell subtypes. Repertoire similarity did not differ between concordant and discordant twins, which could be due to limited statistical power. Compared with healthy twins, IBD patients shared fewer clonotypes with other individuals, and the difference was most pronounced in patients with signs of disease activity. Measured by the inverse Simpson index, TCRbeta repertoire diversity was lower in IBD patients than in their healthy co-twins. Differing immunosuppressive treatments among patients may have added background noise and inter-individual variability to the repertoires. No single strong signal or clonotype linked to IBD turned up in the results, so the idea that one exists was not supported.

From each donor, a roughly 2.5 ml peripheral blood sample was drawn into PAXgene tubes and stored at -80 degrees C. Total RNA was isolated from whole blood with the PAXgene blood miRNA kit on an automated QIAcube, without T cell sorting. Peripheral blood from monozygotic twin pairs who were concordant or discordant for inflammatory bowel disease underwent deep TCRalpha and TCRbeta repertoire profiling using unique molecular barcoding. Smoking habits were recorded for all twin pairs, and each individual was classified as a current, former or never smoker. Receptor amplification or capture employed 5' RACE. For each TCR library, approximately 3,700 ng of total RNA was used. For each sample, cDNA synthesis was carried out in eight separate reactions using SMARTScribe reverse transcriptase. Unique molecular identifiers containing a 6-nucleotide sample barcode were introduced through template switching during cDNA synthesis. TCRalpha and TCRbeta cDNA was amplified in two nested PCRs of around 15 and 10 cycles, and bead purification was carried out after each PCR. Before amplification, the cDNA was treated with uracil DNA-glycosylase and purified using the QIAquick PCR purification kit. The second PCR added Illumina TruSeq-compatible adapters along with sample-specific barcodes. Library quality and concentration were checked on TapeStation and Qubit, and libraries were pooled at 4.5 to 5.5 ng each. Sequencing of the pooled libraries was done on an Illumina HiSeq2500 single-index Rapid Run using custom sequencing primers and 2 x 100 bp reads. The source study handled its data this way. MiGEC version 1.2.6 was used for UMI-based consensus assembly, which corrected PCR and sequencing errors. MiXCR version 2.1.1 was used for V(D)J alignment, clonotype assembly and CDR3 extraction. Normalisation of gene usage, clonotype sharing and MAIT/NKT TCR abundance was achieved by analysing the top 1000, 10 000 and 20 000 clonotypes per sample. After downsampling to 27 000 UMIs, diversity was calculated as the inverse Simpson index using the vegan R package. Paired Mann-Whitney U tests on discordant twin pairs were used, with Benjamini-Hochberg multiple-testing correction. The reads underwent TCRdb reprocessing, giving one record for each CDR3 protein sequence and no DNA. It is TCRdb's table, rather than the study itself, that gives the V and J calls and clone size. The sample's table lists a count of over 150,000 distinct CDR3 sequences. 2% to 3% of the sample comes from the top ten.

Comment on this clonotype: What this receptor recognizes is not known.

From the cysteine through the phenylalanine, the CDR3 covers 16 amino acids. The entry carries no DNA sequence. Recombination joined TRBV12-3 or TRBV12-4 with TRBJ1-6; TCRdb's D gene call, TRBD1, goes unchecked for lack of DNA. The receptor comes from a human donor with ulcerative colitis or Crohn's disease, or a healthy co-twin of an affected twin (not recorded which). The sequencing sample was made of blood. CDR3 sequence: CASSFSWGVTNSPLHF.